A single sample is the source of the 13 T cell receptor beta chains below, sequenced in a study of glioma-infiltrating T cells. The iRepertoire nested amplicon-rescue multiplex PCR amplified TCR alpha and beta CDR3s from RNA. Each CDR3 protein is one row after TCRdb ran MiXCR on the multiplex PCR reads. The top ten hold less than 7% of the sample, which has roughly 42,000 distinct CDR3 sequences, 20% to 25% seen once. The sequenced sample was glioma tissue, nonneoplastic brain tissue, or PBMCs (not recorded which). The receptors were sampled from a human donor with low-grade glioma or glioblastoma, undergoing nonglioma brain surgery, or in good health (not recorded which).

This clonotype was observed many times. The V call is TRBV7-9, the J call TRBJ2-3, with 11 bases aligning to TRBD2. Trimming took 3 bases from V and 6 from J; bases not matched to a gene: 8. In germline, CDR1 is SEHNR, CDR2 FQNEAQ (reference sequence). The CDR3 runs to 16 residues. The CDR3 DNA is TGTGCCAGCAGCTTTAACCTAGCGGGGGGCCCCGATACGCAGTATTTT. It encodes CASSFNLAGGPDTQYF.

With respect to this clonotype: This may come from a read error, since a much larger clone is one base off. CDR3 region: CASSNRSYNQPQNF. CDR3 in DNA: TGTGCCAGTAGTAACCGGAGTTACAATCAGCCCCAGAATTTT. The chain is built from TRBV19 and TRBJ1-5; D remains ambiguous. The V gene's germline CDR1 is LNHDA and CDR2 SQIVND (reference sequence). CDR3 length: 14 residues.

As for this clonotype: Germline and junction disagree at one end, which may indicate a read error. The chain links TRBV27 to TRBJ1-6; D is undetermined. The CDR3 loop spans 14 amino acids. Per the germline V gene, CDR1 is MNHEY and CDR2 is SMNVEV (reference sequence). CDR3 protein: CASSFLESNSLLHF. The CDR3 DNA is TGTGCCAGCAGTTTCCTTGAGAGTAATTCACTCCTCCACTTT.

Concerning this clonotype itself: Possible read error: a much larger clone is one base away. The chain carries TRBV6-1 and TRBJ2-1; D possibly matches TRBD1 or TRBD2 (5 bases each). CDR1 and CDR2 from the germline V gene are MNHNS and SASEGT. The CDR3 consists of 14 residues. The CDR3 region is CAGSPSGTLNEQFF. In DNA form, the CDR3 reads TGTGCCGGCAGTCCGTCCGGGACCCTCAATGAGCAGTTCTTC.

At least ten counts were recorded for this clonotype. The V call is TRBV11-2, the J call TRBJ1-1, with unresolved D. Looked up from germline, CDR1 is SGHAT and CDR2 is FQNNGV. This CDR3 spans 14 amino acids. V lost 6 bases and J lost 0, with 11 bases in between. The CDR3 here is CASRLGSMNTEAFF. CDR3 nucleotides: TGTGCCAGCAGGCTTGGGTCCATGAACACTGAAGCTTTCTTT.

This clonotype was counted many times. The V call is TRBV7-2, the J call TRBJ2-1, with 9 positions matching TRBD2. Trimming took 4 bases from V and 9 from J; bases not matched to a gene: 7. The CDR3 consists of 14 residues. Per germline, CDR1 SGHTA and CDR2 FQGNSA. DNA for the CDR3: TGTGCCAGCAGCTCCCCGACTAGCGGTAGTGAGCAGTTCTTC. Amino acids: CASSSPTSGSEQFF.

Worth noting for this clonotype: Being one base from a much bigger clone, this may be a read error. V and J are TRBV19 and TRBJ1-5; no clear D. This CDR3 region has 15 residues. Germline V gene data show CDR1 as LNHDA and CDR2 as SQIVND (reference sequence). CDR3 sequence: CARSIDIWENQPQHF. The CDR3 nucleotides are TGTGCCAGAAGTATAGATATCTGGGAAAATCAGCCCCAGCATTTT.

This clonotype was seen at least ten times. The rearrangement links TRBV6-1 to TRBJ2-3; D not certain. The CDR3 covers 13 residues. The V end lost 6 bases, the J end lost 1 base, and 8 bases lay between the germline ends. The germline CDR1 and CDR2 sequences are MNHNS and SASEGT. The CDR3 protein is CASSPPRTDTQYF. The CDR3 DNA reads as TGTGCCAGCAGCCCCCCTCGCACAGATACGCAGTATTTT.

This CDR3 is CASSEQEPNSYEQYF. CDR3 nucleotide sequence: TGTGCCAGCAGTGAACAGGAGCCGAACTCCTACGAGCAGTACTTC. The chain couples TRBV2 to TRBJ2-7; D is unclear. The CDR3 has 15 residues. Trimming removed 2 bases from V and 0 bases from J, with 11 bases in between. CDR1 and CDR2 (germline): SNHLY, FYNNEI.

CDR3 protein: CASSSSPLAGNTGELFF. The CDR3 DNA reads as TGTGCCAGCAGTTCATCGCCGCTAGCGGGGAACACCGGGGAGCTGTTTTTT. The rearrangement uses TRBV12-3 or TRBV12-4 and TRBJ2-2, with TRBD2 matching over 8 bases. With 4 bases clipped from V and 1 base from J, the junction kept 8 bases outside the gene matches. The CDR3 consists of 17 residues.

There are many counts of this clonotype. The chain couples TRBV12-3 or TRBV12-4 to TRBJ2-1, with D maybe TRBD2 (6 bases). Trimming took off 6 bases at V and 1 base at J, with 10 bases between the two ends. The length of the CDR3 is 14 residues. The CDR3: CASRGRSSYNEQFF. CDR3 DNA: TGTGCCAGCAGAGGGAGGAGTTCCTACAATGAGCAGTTCTTC.

Details on this clonotype: The junction does not match germline at one end; this may be a read error. The chain recombines TRBV6-4 with TRBJ2-3; TRBD2 aligns across 11 bases. Per the germline V gene, CDR1 is MRHNA and CDR2 is SNTAGT. This CDR3 is 15 amino acids long. The CDR3 sequence is CASAGTSGYTDTQNF. The CDR3, as DNA: TGTGCCAGCGCCGGGACTAGCGGCTACACAGATACGCAGAATTTT.

The chain combines TRBV20-1 with TRBJ1-1; D is possibly TRBD1 (5 bases). Trimming pared 5 bases from V and 6 bases from J, leaving 16 bases between. CDR3 size: 13 residues. Germline V gene lookup returns CDR1 DFQATT and CDR2 SNEGSKA (reference sequence). DNA for the CDR3: TGCAGTGCTGGGGTCAGGGCCCTACCTGAAGCTTTCTTT. Residues: CSAGVRALPEAFF.